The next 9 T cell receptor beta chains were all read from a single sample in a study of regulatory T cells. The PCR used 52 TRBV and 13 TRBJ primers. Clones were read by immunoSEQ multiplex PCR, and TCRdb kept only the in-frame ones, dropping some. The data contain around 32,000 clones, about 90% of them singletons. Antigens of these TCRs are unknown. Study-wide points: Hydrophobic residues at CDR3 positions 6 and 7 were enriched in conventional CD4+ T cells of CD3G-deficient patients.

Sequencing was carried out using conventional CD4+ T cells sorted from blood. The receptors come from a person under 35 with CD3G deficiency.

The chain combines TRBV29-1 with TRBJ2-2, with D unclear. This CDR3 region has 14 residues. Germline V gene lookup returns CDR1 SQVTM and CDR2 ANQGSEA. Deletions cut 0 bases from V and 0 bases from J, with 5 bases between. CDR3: CSVEDPSNTGELFF. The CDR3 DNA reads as TGCAGCGTTGAAGACCCTTCGAACACCGGGGAGCTGTTTTTT.

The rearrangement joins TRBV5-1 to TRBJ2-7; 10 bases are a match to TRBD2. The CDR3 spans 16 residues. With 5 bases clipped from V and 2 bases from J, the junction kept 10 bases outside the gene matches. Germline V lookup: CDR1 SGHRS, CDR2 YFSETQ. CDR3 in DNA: TGCGCCAGCAGGCCAATAGCGGGGGGTTCTCCCTACGAGCAGTACTTC. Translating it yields CASRPIAGGSPYEQYF.

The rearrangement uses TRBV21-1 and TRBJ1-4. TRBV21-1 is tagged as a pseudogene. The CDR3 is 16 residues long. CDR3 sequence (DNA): TGTGCCAGCACCCAAGGGGGAGGGGAAGGGGGTGAAAAACTGTTTTTT. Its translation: CASTQGGGEGGEKLFF.

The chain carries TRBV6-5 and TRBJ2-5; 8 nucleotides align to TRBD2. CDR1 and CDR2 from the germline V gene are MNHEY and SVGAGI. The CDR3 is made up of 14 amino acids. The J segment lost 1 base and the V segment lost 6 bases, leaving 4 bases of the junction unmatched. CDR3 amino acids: CASSLSGSQETQYF. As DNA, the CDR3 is TGTGCCAGCAGCCTCAGCGGGAGCCAAGAGACCCAGTACTTC.

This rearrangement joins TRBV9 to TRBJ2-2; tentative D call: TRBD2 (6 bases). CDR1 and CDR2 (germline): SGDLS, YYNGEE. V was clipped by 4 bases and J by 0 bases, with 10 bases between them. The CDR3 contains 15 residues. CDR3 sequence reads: CASSPGEANTGELFF. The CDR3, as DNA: TGTGCCAGCAGCCCCGGGGAGGCGAACACCGGGGAGCTGTTTTTT.

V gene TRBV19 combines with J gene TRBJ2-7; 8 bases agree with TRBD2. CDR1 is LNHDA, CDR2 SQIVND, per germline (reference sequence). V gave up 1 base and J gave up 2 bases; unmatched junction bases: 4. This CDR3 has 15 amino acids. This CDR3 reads CASSIVERGTYEQYF. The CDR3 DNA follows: TGTGCCAGTAGTATAGTCGAGCGGGGGACCTACGAGCAGTACTTC.

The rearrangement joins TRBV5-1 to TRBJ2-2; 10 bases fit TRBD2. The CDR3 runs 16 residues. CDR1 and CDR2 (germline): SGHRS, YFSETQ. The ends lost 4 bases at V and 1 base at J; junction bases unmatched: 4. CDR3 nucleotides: TGCGCCAGCAGCCTAGCGGGAGTAGGGAACACCGGGGAGCTGTTTTTT. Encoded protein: CASSLAGVGNTGELFF.

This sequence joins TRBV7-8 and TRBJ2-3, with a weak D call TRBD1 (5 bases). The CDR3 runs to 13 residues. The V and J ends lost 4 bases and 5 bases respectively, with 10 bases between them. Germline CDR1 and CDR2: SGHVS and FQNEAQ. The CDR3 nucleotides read TGTGCCAGCAGCTCTGGGGCAAGAGATACGCAGTATTTT. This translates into CASSSGARDTQYF.

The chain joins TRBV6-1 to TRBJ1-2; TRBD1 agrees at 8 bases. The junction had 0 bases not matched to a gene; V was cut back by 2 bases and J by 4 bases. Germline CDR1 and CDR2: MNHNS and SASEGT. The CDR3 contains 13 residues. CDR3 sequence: CASSEQGAYGYTF. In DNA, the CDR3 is TGTGCCAGCAGTGAACAGGGGGCCTATGGCTACACCTTC.